This TCR beta chain derives from a study of TIL therapy for anti-PD-1-resistant metastatic lung cancer. Study context: Patients had a median age of almost 55 years (range about 35-80). Most patients had lung adenocarcinoma; a few tumors were EGFR-mutant, two ALK-rearranged; half smoked currently or formerly. Median tumor mutation burden was roughly 1.5 mutations per megabase.

The immunoSEQ assay was v3. Here immunoSEQ multiplex PCR was the method, and the copy in TCRdb shows in-frame clones only, minus some. The top ten hold 9.5% to 12% of the sample, which has about 100,000 clones, roughly two thirds seen once. Time point meaning: pre-treatment sample, taken before nivolumab and TIL therapy. Pleural nodules or supraclavicular lymph nodes made up most of the excised metastases sampled. Patients then received nivolumab; progressors got lymphodepletion, TIL and IL-2. CDR1 MNHEY and CDR2 SVGAGI come from the germline V gene. CDR3 size: 15 residues. V lost 6 bases to trimming and J lost 0 bases; unmatched junction nucleotides: 5.

The TCR originated in a person aged 25 to 79 with non-small cell lung cancer. The chain uses TRBV6-5 and TRBJ2-7, with 10 bases lining up with TRBD2. The sequences come from tumor tissue, collected at baseline. CDR3 nucleotides: TGTGCCAGCAGGCCTGGACTAGCGGCCTCCTACGAGCAGTACTTC. Its protein product is CASRPGLAASYEQYF.